Shown below are 7 T cell receptor beta chains from a single sample sequenced in a study of T cells in Graves' hyperthyroidism and ophthalmopathy. RNA transcripts yielded amplified TCR beta CDR3 regions. The TCR CDR3 first-round RT-PCR relied on the HTBI primer set. TCRdb fed the multiplex PCR reads into MiXCR, producing one record per CDR3 protein. Among 300,000 to 400,000 distinct CDR3 sequences listed, under 25% were seen once. Source material: blood. The receptors come from a woman aged 50 to 60 with Graves' hyperthyroidism.

This chain uses TRBV7-2 with TRBJ2-1; the D gene is possibly TRBD2 (5 bases). In germline, CDR1 is SGHTA, CDR2 FQGNSA. This CDR3 has 15 residues. Trimming took off 1 base at V and 6 bases at J, with 13 bases between the two ends. CDR3 nucleotide sequence: TGTGCCAGCAGCTTAGTGTCGGGGTGGGTCAATGAGCAGTTCTTC. Translated, it gives CASSLVSGWVNEQFF. The whole variable domain, remainder taken from reference TRBV7-2 and TRBJ2-1, is GAGVSQSPSNKVTEKGKDVELRCDPISGHTALYWYRQSLGQGLEFLIYFQGNSAPDKSGLPSDRFSAERTGGSVSTLTIQRTQQEDSAVYLCASSLVSGWVNEQFFGPGTRLTVL.

Only one count was recorded for this clonotype. The rearrangement uses TRBV2 and TRBJ1-6; 7 bases align to TRBD1. Germline assignment: CDR1 SNHLY and CDR2 FYNNEI. The CDR3 is made up of 15 amino acids. The ends lost 6 bases at V and 7 bases at J; junction bases unmatched: 9. The CDR3 is CASSFPQGGNSPLHF. The CDR3, as DNA: TGTGCCAGCAGCTTCCCTCAGGGGGGAAATTCACCCCTCCACTTT.

This clonotype was found many times. This sequence joins TRBV30 and TRBJ1-1; D uncertain. The germline V and J ends were trimmed by 3 bases and 3 bases, with 11 bases remaining between them. Germline CDR1 and CDR2: GTSNPN and SVGIG (reference sequence). The CDR3 totals 13 residues. This chain's CDR3 is CAWRERADTEAFF. CDR3 DNA sequence: TGTGCCTGGAGGGAAAGGGCAGACACTGAAGCTTTCTTT.

This clonotype was counted many times. The chain couples TRBV29-1 to TRBJ1-1; possible D gene TRBD1, 6 bases. Germline loops: CDR1 SQVTM, CDR2 ANQGSEA. The CDR3 spans 12 residues. Trimming stripped 4 bases from V and 5 bases from J, with 11 bases between. The CDR3 here is CSVARGGTEAFF. CDR3 DNA: TGCAGCGTTGCCAGGGGTGGGACTGAAGCTTTCTTT.

This clonotype appeared many times. The J gene is TRBJ2-7, the V gene TRBV7-9; 10 nucleotides line up with TRBD1. The CDR3 runs 14 residues. The germline gives CDR1 SEHNR, CDR2 FQNEAQ (reference sequence). The J segment lost 4 bases and the V segment lost 6 bases, leaving 6 bases of the junction unmatched. DNA of the CDR3: TGTGCCAGCAGTCCCGGGACAGGGGATTACGAGCAGTACTTC. This translates into CASSPGTGDYEQYF.

The V gene is TRBV6-1, the J gene TRBJ1-5; unclear D gene. V lost 2 bases and J 7 bases, leaving 18 bases between the germline ends. The CDR3 runs to 16 residues. Per the germline V gene, CDR1 is MNHNS and CDR2 is SASEGT. The CDR3 reads CASSEWSGRGGQPQHF. CDR3 DNA: TGTGCCAGCAGTGAATGGAGCGGACGGGGTGGGCAGCCCCAGCATTTT.

Worth noting for this clonotype: A read error may explain this, as a much larger clone is one base away. DNA of the CDR3: TGTGCCAGCAGTCCCACCGGGACTAGTTACAATGAGCAGTCCTTC. Protein sequence: CASSPTGTSYNEQSF. The chain links TRBV28 to TRBJ2-1, with TRBD2 identical over 8 bases. The CDR3 sequence is 15 residues long. Germline CDR1 and CDR2: MDHEN and SYDVKM.